The next 15 T cell receptor beta chains were all read from a single sample in a study of kidney transplant recipient with SARS-CoV-2 infection (dated by TCRdb to about 2021). Per the publication, the time point label means: pre-pandemic baseline sample and day 111 after first positive SARS-CoV-2 test. The instrument given in TCRdb is Illumina MiSeq. The public reads were reanalyzed by TCRdb: fastp trimming at Q25, MiXCR alignment, in-frame beta chains only. Here each entry gathers all rows of one CDR3 protein and keeps the most common genes and DNA. Counted in this sample were roughly 250,000 distinct CDR3 sequences; around 26% of them appeared once. 7% to 8% of the sample belongs to the ten largest clones. Source: a blood sample, taken at baseline and on roughly day 110 from a kidney transplant recipient. The source of these receptors is a male patient aged 30 to 40 who had COVID-19 and was a kidney transplant recipient. Some T cells present after a transplant may be cells of the graft donor.

This clonotype was counted ten times or more. The chain recombines TRBV6-4 with TRBJ2-4, with 11 bases matching TRBD2. CDR3 length: 16 residues. Germline values: CDR1 MRHNA, CDR2 SNTAGT. J lost 8 bases, V lost 5 bases, and 11 bases had no gene match. The CDR3 loop reads CASSPTSGGGGDIQYF. CDR3 DNA sequence: TGTGCCAGCAGTCCTACTAGCGGGGGAGGAGGGGACATTCAGTACTTC.

This clonotype appeared many times. V gene TRBV11-2 combines with J gene TRBJ2-1; D may be TRBD1 (6 bases). Germline lookup yields CDR1 SGHAT and CDR2 FQNNGV. This CDR3 has 16 amino acids. Deletions cut 3 bases from V and 2 bases from J, with 14 bases between. The CDR3: CASSFQTGYAYNEQFF. The CDR3 region has the DNA TGTGCCAGCAGCTTCCAAACAGGGTATGCCTACAATGAGCAGTTCTTC.

The J gene is TRBJ2-7, the V gene TRBV6-2 or TRBV6-3; D is tentatively TRBD1 or TRBD2 (5 bases each). Germline values: CDR1 MNHEY, CDR2 SVGEGT. The CDR3 spans 19 residues. V was pared by 5 bases and J by 1 base, with 27 bases between. CDR3 sequence: CASSLDTGTTSYGSYEQYF. CDR3 coding DNA: TGTGCCAGCAGTCTCGATACCGGGACGACATCTTACGGGTCCTACGAGCAGTACTTC.

This clonotype was seen repeatedly, ten times or more. The chain is built from TRBV21-1 and TRBJ2-6; the table names TRBD1, a call not compared with the DNA. TRBV21-1 is classified as a pseudogene. The CDR3 loop spans 17 amino acids. CDR3 amino acids: CASSADRGEVSANVLTF. CDR3 sequence (DNA): TGTGCCAGCAGCGCGGACAGGGGGGAAGTTTCGGCCAACGTCCTGACTTTC.

Remarks on this clonotype: Possible read error: a much larger clone is one base away. CDR3 sequence: CASSLDRTGGMVETQCF. The CDR3 nucleotides are TGTGCCAGCAGCTTAGACCGGACAGGGGGCATGGTAGAGACCCAGTGCTTC. The rearrangement joins TRBV11-2 to TRBJ2-5, with 11 nucleotides matching TRBD1. This CDR3 region has 17 residues. Germline V gene sequence: CDR1 SGHAT, CDR2 FQNNGV.

This clonotype has ten or more counts. This sequence joins TRBV7-8 and TRBJ1-1, with no clear D. This CDR3 contains 14 residues. V gave up 5 bases and J gave up 7 bases, with 17 bases separating them. CDR1 is SGHVS and CDR2 is FQNEAQ in the germline V gene. CDR3 loop: CASSPLGVLVEAFF. CDR3 in DNA: TGTGCCAGCAGCCCCCTTGGTGTTCTCGTTGAAGCTTTCTTT.

In regard to this clonotype: This clone may be a read error of a much larger clone one base away. This chain joins TRBV6-1 and TRBJ1-2, with D hard to call. Trimming took 5 bases from V and 4 from J, leaving 23 bases between them. This CDR3 has 17 residues. CDR1 MNHNS and CDR2 SASEGT come from the germline V gene. CDR3 nucleotides: TGTGCCAGCAGTAGAGTACTGGAATGTAGAAAGATCTATGGCTACACCTTC. Residues: CASSRVLECRKIYGYTF.

This sequence joins TRBV20-1 and TRBJ2-1; maybe TRBD1 (5 bases). Germline lookup yields CDR1 DFQATT and CDR2 SNEGSKA (reference sequence). The V end was cut by 1 base, the J end by 4 bases, with 17 bases between. The CDR3 is 16 amino acids. The CDR3 loop is CSARVSGRLGYNEQFF. In nucleotides, the CDR3 is TGCAGTGCTAGAGTGTCAGGGCGTCTTGGGTACAATGAGCAGTTCTTC.

This clonotype came up many times. CDR3 DNA sequence: TGTGCCAGCAGCGGACAGGGGGTCGAGCAGTACTTC. This sequence encodes CASSGQGVEQYF. This sequence joins TRBV9 and TRBJ2-7; 9 positions match TRBD1. The CDR3 is 12 residues long. V shed 3 bases and J 6 bases; nucleotides not matched to a gene: 1. Germline CDR1 and CDR2: SGDLS and YYNGEE.

For this clonotype: A much larger clone differs from this one at a single base, so this may be a read error. The chain recombines TRBV6-5 with TRBJ1-1; D gene uncertain. The CDR3 extends over 14 amino acids. CDR1 MNHEY and CDR2 SVGAGI come from the germline V gene. The CDR3 loop reads CVSSYSSRGTEAFF. CDR3 coding DNA: TGTGTCAGCAGTTACTCCTCGAGAGGGACTGAAGCTTTCTTT.

The chain carries TRBV4-1 and TRBJ2-3; 7 bases agree with TRBD1. Per germline, CDR1 MGHRA and CDR2 YSYEKL. This CDR3 spans 15 amino acids. Trimming cost V 5 bases and J 3 bases; bases outside gene matches: 8. The CDR3: CASSYRGLGTDTQYF. The CDR3 DNA follows: TGCGCCAGCAGCTACAGGGGCCTTGGAACAGATACGCAGTATTTT.

Only a few counts were recorded for this clonotype. V is TRBV7-2 and J is TRBJ1-4, with D possibly being TRBD1 (6 bases). The germline gives CDR1 SGHTA, CDR2 FQGNSA. This CDR3 region has 15 residues. Trimming removed 2 bases from V and 4 bases from J, with 11 bases in between. The CDR3 sequence is CASSLPGQLNEKLFF. CDR3 coding DNA: TGTGCCAGCAGCTTACCAGGACAGCTTAATGAAAAACTGTTTTTT.

On this clonotype: This may be a read error: a much more frequent sequence differs by one nucleotide. The chain recombines TRBV2 with TRBJ2-4, with a tentative D call TRBD1 (9 bases). The end of the DNA aligns better with TRBJ2-7, so the J call may be wrong. This CDR3 spans 17 amino acids. The germline CDR1 and CDR2 sequences are SNHLY and FYNNEI. The CDR3 sequence is CAGDRAEAGENSYEQYF. Written as DNA, the CDR3 is TGTGCCGGGGACAGGGCGGAAGCGGGAGAAAACTCCTACGAGCAGTACTTC.

This clonotype was seen at least ten times. The chain couples TRBV6-5 to TRBJ1-1, with 7 nucleotides matching TRBD1. Germline assignment: CDR1 MNHEY and CDR2 SVGAGI. V trimming: 5 bases; J trimming: 4 bases; junction bases outside the gene matches: 10. CDR3 size: 15 residues. The CDR3 protein is CASSGRQGLGTEAFF. The CDR3 DNA is TGTGCCAGCAGTGGACGACAGGGATTGGGCACTGAAGCTTTCTTT.

This clonotype came up many times. The chain combines TRBV6-6 with TRBJ1-2; 8 positions agree with TRBD1. The V gene's germline CDR1 is MNHNY and CDR2 SVGAGI (reference sequence). Trimming removed 3 bases from V and 8 bases from J; junction bases left unmatched: 8. CDR3 size: 14 residues. The CDR3 region has the DNA TGTGCCAGCAGTTATTACCAGGGGGCCGAGGGCTACACCTTC. Amino acid sequence: CASSYYQGAEGYTF.